This is a list of T cell receptor beta chains from one sample in a study of blood T cells in healthy people across ages. A single record per CDR3 protein comes from TCRdb applying MiXCR to the 5' RACE reads. The sample has under 1,100,000 distinct CDR3 sequences; 20% to 25% are singletons. This sample was shared with a second study, whose subject was T cells of mothers and their children.

What was sequenced was blood. The receptor set was obtained from a girl aged 2 to 10 in good health. Each CDR3 is given with its conserved first and last residue.

V	J	length	CDR3
TRBV12-3/TRBV12-4	TRBJ2-1	14	CASRPLAGDNEQFF
TRBV7-3	TRBJ2-3	16	CASSFGTSGATDTQYF
TRBV7-9	TRBJ2-2	13	CASSSDVTGELFF
TRBV27	TRBJ2-3	15	CASSLSSGRADTQYF
TRBV4-3	TRBJ2-1	17	CASSQEVGGRGVNEQFF
TRBV14	NA	15	CASSEPAAAYYEQYF
TRBV10-3	TRBJ2-7	14	CAIRSGTGRDEQYF
TRBV5-8	TRBJ2-5	15	CASSLTQGNLETQYF
TRBV4-1	TRBJ1-1	14	CASSLLTMNTEAFF
TRBV19	TRBJ2-5	15	CASSTTGARGETQYF
TRBV6-5	TRBJ1-5	13	CASKTGGSQPQHF
TRBV3-1	TRBJ2-1	16	CASSLLGLAIFNEQFF
TRBV4-3	TRBJ1-2	17	CASSQEGAGTGAYGYTF
TRBV12-3/TRBV12-4	TRBJ2-5	15	CASSSLTVGQETQYF
TRBV27	NA	14	CASSFGWATYEQYF
TRBV5-1	TRBJ1-2	15	CASSLENASPYGYTF
TRBV18	TRBJ2-4	15	CASSRGQVAKNIQYF
TRBV20-1	TRBJ2-5	15	CSALPGSGGAETQYF
TRBV12-3/TRBV12-4	NA	15	CASSTRDFTSYEQYF
TRBV12-3/TRBV12-4	TRBJ2-3	14	CASSFRLGADTQYF
TRBV4-3	TRBJ2-7	14	CASSAGQGRYEQYF
TRBV6-1	TRBJ1-1	13	CASRSAGNTEAFF
TRBV11-2	TRBJ2-7	13	CASSSQSSYEQYF
TRBV7-9	TRBJ1-2	14	CASSQPLERVGYTF
TRBV5-1	TRBJ1-2	13	CASRGPQGYGYTF
TRBV11-2	TRBJ2-7	14	CASSLDIGTYEQYF
TRBV11-1	TRBJ2-5	15	CASSYPTDPQETQYF
TRBV29-1	NA	14	CSVEQGDTSYEQYF
TRBV24-1	TRBJ2-3	16	CATSDLTSGGADTQYF
TRBV19	TRBJ2-5	18	CASSTTSPGQGQGETQYF
TRBV29-1	TRBJ1-3	16	CSVDLGTGYSGNTIYF
TRBV19	TRBJ1-2	14	CASTYRGLDYGYTF
TRBV2	NA	13	CAGVMSAMNEQYF
TRBV25-1	TRBJ1-1	11	CASSPGVRAFF
TRBV6-1	TRBJ1-2	14	CASSGLYRDHGYTF
TRBV5-1	TRBJ2-5	14	CASRLLPAEETQYF
TRBV6-1	TRBJ1-2	15	CASRALEGVVGGYTF
TRBV7-2	TRBJ2-3	15	CASSFRTSGADTQYF
TRBV5-5	NA	16	CASSLEVSGLSYEQYF
TRBV6-6	TRBJ1-2	15	CASSYGEVGLSGYTF
TRBV27	TRBJ2-7	12	CASSPGNAWEYF
TRBV28	TRBJ2-3	19	CASSLGTSGIPLHTDTQYF
TRBV4-2	TRBJ2-7	15	CASSLQTGASYEQYF
TRBV5-6	TRBJ2-7	14	CASSLLGEAYEQYF
TRBV12-5	TRBJ2-5	14	CASGPPGETETQYF
TRBV20-1	TRBJ2-7	14	CSARDRLITYEQYF